These 14 T cell receptor beta chains were all obtained from the same sample, sequenced in a study of blood T cell repertoires in COVID-19. Using immunoSEQ multiplex PCR, the repertoire was profiled, and TCRdb retains in-frame clones only, with some absent. The repertoire includes a few hundred thousand clones, roughly 87% of them detected once, and roughly 3% sits in the top ten. The source material was PBMCs or T cells enriched from blood (not recorded which). The source of these receptors is a woman aged 30 to 39 who had recovered from COVID-19.

The chain carries TRBV6-5 and TRBJ1-4, with 10 bases lining up with TRBD1. V gave up 4 bases and J gave up 8 bases; unmatched junction bases: 4. CDR1 and CDR2 (germline): MNHEY, SVGAGI. The CDR3 covers 14 residues. CDR3: CASSSGTGVEKLFF. CDR3 bases: TGTGCCAGCAGTTCCGGGACAGGGGTGGAAAAACTGTTTTTT.

The J gene is TRBJ2-7, the V gene TRBV11-2, with 10 bases fitting TRBD1. The CDR3 extends over 16 amino acids. Germline trimming cut 5 bases from V and 4 bases from J; bases unmatched to any gene: 11. Looked up from germline, CDR1 is SGHAT and CDR2 is FQNNGV. The CDR3 DNA reads TGTGCCAGCAGCCCACTACCTCGACAGGGGGCTTACGAGCAGTACTTC. This encodes CASSPLPRQGAYEQYF.

This clone was counted only a few times. J is TRBJ1-1 and V is TRBV18, with 9 bases that match TRBD1. Looked up from germline, CDR1 is KGHSH and CDR2 is LQKENI. The CDR3 extends over 14 amino acids. J lost 5 bases, V lost 3 bases, and 4 bases had no gene match. The CDR3: CASSPTGGETEAFF. The CDR3 region has the DNA TGTGCCAGCTCACCGACAGGGGGGGAGACTGAAGCTTTCTTT.

The chain carries TRBV18 and TRBJ2-1; 8 bases are a match to TRBD2. This CDR3 has 15 residues. Germline loops: CDR1 KGHSH, CDR2 LQKENI. Germline trimming cut 1 base from V and 8 bases from J; bases unmatched to any gene: 7. The DNA for the CDR3 is TGTGCCAGCTCACCACAGAACGGGGGGGCCGATGAGCAGTTCTTC. It is translated as CASSPQNGGADEQFF.

The rearrangement uses TRBV7-9 and TRBJ2-7; 7 nucleotides agree with TRBD1. Germline V CDR1 and CDR2: SEHNR, FQNEAQ (reference sequence). The V and J ends lost 3 bases and 0 bases, in that order; junction bases with no gene match: 2. CDR3 length: 14 amino acids. CDR3 residues: CASSFGTASYEQYF. In nucleotides, the CDR3 is TGTGCCAGCAGCTTCGGGACAGCCTCCTACGAGCAGTACTTC.

The CDR3 sequence: CASSYGQGATNEKLFF. CDR3 DNA sequence: TGTGCCAGCAGCTACGGACAGGGAGCAACTAATGAAAAACTGTTTTTT. The chain uses TRBV13 and TRBJ1-4; 8 bases align to TRBD1. This CDR3 is built from 16 residues. Germline CDR1 is PRHDT and CDR2 is FYEKMQ (reference sequence). V was pared by 4 bases and J by 0 bases, with 4 bases of the junction left unmatched.

The chain employs TRBV5-1 and TRBJ2-2, with TRBD2 matching 11 bases. The junction had 3 bases not matched to a gene; V was cut back by 3 bases and J by 5 bases. This CDR3 region has 15 residues. CDR1 is SGHRS, CDR2 YFSETQ, per germline. The CDR3 region is CASSWGLAETGELFF. The DNA for the CDR3 is TGCGCCAGCAGCTGGGGACTAGCGGAGACCGGGGAGCTGTTTTTT.

Written as DNA, the CDR3 is TGTGCCAGCAGTAACAGACCCAATCAGCCCCAGCATTTT. Its translation: CASSNRPNQPQHF. The chain couples TRBV27 to TRBJ1-5; D is unresolved. CDR1 and CDR2 from the germline V gene are MNHEY and SMNVEV (reference sequence). V was cut by 5 bases and J by 3 bases, with 8 bases left in between. The CDR3 extends over 13 amino acids.

J is TRBJ2-7 and V is TRBV5-1; 10 bases align to TRBD1. The CDR3 runs to 14 residues. Germline lookup yields CDR1 SGHRS and CDR2 YFSETQ. V was pared by 4 bases and J by 3 bases, with 4 bases of the junction left unmatched. The CDR3 DNA reads as TGCGCCAGCAGCGCCGGGACAGGGGTCTACGAGCAGTACTTC. It translates to CASSAGTGVYEQYF.

The V and J genes are TRBV14 and TRBJ2-1; D possibly corresponds to TRBD1 (6 bases). Germline V CDR1 and CDR2: SGHDN, FVKESK. This CDR3 region has 17 residues. V was shortened by 4 bases and J by 0 bases, with 16 bases between the two germline ends. The CDR3 loop is CASSPRPDRSSYNEQFF. The CDR3 DNA reads as TGTGCCAGCAGCCCACGACCCGACAGGAGCTCCTACAATGAGCAGTTCTTC.

The V call is TRBV24-1, the J call TRBJ2-5; 10 positions agree with TRBD1. The CDR3 sequence is 15 residues long. V lost 7 bases to trimming and J lost 2 bases; unmatched junction nucleotides: 6. CDR1 is KGHDR, CDR2 SFDVKD, per germline. CDR3 loop: CATRHGTGEQETQYF. As DNA, the CDR3 is TGTGCCACCAGACATGGGACAGGGGAACAAGAGACCCAGTACTTC.

This chain links TRBV5-3 with TRBJ1-1; 7 nucleotides align to TRBD1. TRBV5-3 is treated as an ORF (open reading frame) with a function not yet certain. The CDR3 runs to 16 residues. Trimming at V came to 3 bases and at J to 1 base, leaving 9 bases not matched to a gene. Here the CDR3 DNA reads TGTGCCAGAAGCTCTACAGGGGAGGAGGGGAACACTGAAGCTTTCTTT. This sequence encodes CARSSTGEEGNTEAFF.

V is TRBV28 and J is TRBJ1-5, with 9 positions matching TRBD1. This CDR3 is 16 amino acids long. V shed 6 bases and J 5 bases; nucleotides not matched to a gene: 11. Germline loops: CDR1 MDHEN, CDR2 SYDVKM. Here the CDR3 reads CASSPNTGTGYQPQHF. In DNA form, the CDR3 reads TGTGCCAGCAGCCCGAACACCGGGACAGGGTATCAGCCCCAGCATTTT.

The chain employs TRBV7-9 and TRBJ2-7, with 8 bases matching TRBD2. From germline, CDR1 is SEHNR and CDR2 FQNEAQ (reference sequence). The J segment lost 6 bases and the V segment lost 4 bases, leaving 2 bases of the junction unmatched. The CDR3 spans 12 residues. CDR3 bases: TGTGCCAGCAGCTGGACTAGCAGCGAGCAGTACTTC. This encodes CASSWTSSEQYF.